The rows below give T cell receptor beta chains drawn from one sample of a study of blood T cells in healthy people across ages. TCRdb reanalysed the 5' RACE reads using MiXCR and keeps one entry per CDR3 protein. Among about 780,000 distinct CDR3 sequences listed, under 30% were seen once. These records were also assigned to another study, of T cells of mothers and their children.

Sequencing was carried out using blood. All receptors derive from a boy under 18 in good health. Both conserved end residues are part of each CDR3. The order of the fields is D gene, V gene, J gene, clone size, CDR3 protein, CDR3 DNA. The D gene is left open where the match is weak. The size of a clone is reported for some rows only, either as once, few or many, or as a class for expanded clones.

.	TRBV15	TRBJ1-4	.	CATSRDSGFNEKLFF	TGTGCCACCAGCAGAGATTCGGGCTTTAATGAAAAACTGTTTTTT
.	TRBV11-2	TRBJ2-1	few	CASSLIGRRYYNEQFF	TGTGCCAGCAGCTTAATAGGCAGGAGGTACTACAATGAGCAGTTCTTC
.	TRBV15	TRBJ2-3	.	CATSRDIARRGDTQYF	TGTGCCACCAGCAGAGATATCGCTCGCCGGGGGGATACGCAGTATTTT
.	TRBV29-1	TRBJ1-1	.	CSVEDQVYGNTEAFF	TGCAGCGTTGAAGACCAGGTATATGGGAACACTGAAGCTTTCTTT
.	TRBV28	TRBJ2-5	few	CASSSLSRDQETQYF	TGTGCCAGCAGTTCGCTAAGCCGCGACCAAGAGACCCAGTACTTC
TRBD1	TRBV5-1	TRBJ1-4	.	CASSSTGTGVEKLFF	TGCGCCAGCAGCTCGACCGGGACAGGGGTTGAAAAACTGTTTTTT
.	TRBV5-4	TRBJ2-5	.	CASSFNAGDYETQYF	TGTGCCAGCAGCTTCAATGCAGGGGATTATGAGACCCAGTACTTC
.	TRBV18	TRBJ2-4	.	CASSPLQGGIQYF	TGTGCCAGCTCACCTCTACAGGGAGGCATTCAGTACTTC
TRBD2	TRBV2	TRBJ2-3	.	CASLLLAGSTDTQYF	TGTGCCAGCTTACTACTAGCGGGGAGCACAGATACGCAGTATTTT
TRBD1	TRBV6-5	TRBJ2-7	few	CASSRTGFSYEQYF	TGTGCCAGCAGCCGGACAGGTTTCTCCTACGAGCAGTACTTC
TRBD1	TRBV24-1	TRBJ1-2	few	CATSDLDRAYGYTF	TGTGCCACCAGTGATTTGGACAGGGCCTATGGCTACACCTTC
TRBD2	TRBV24-1	TRBJ2-1	.	CATSEAGLARSNEQFF	TGTGCCACCAGTGAGGCGGGACTAGCTCGTTCCAATGAGCAGTTCTTC
.	TRBV5-1	TRBJ2-7	.	CASSLPLGSGSPYEQYF	TGCGCCAGCAGCTTGCCACTTGGGAGCGGGTCGCCCTACGAGCAGTACTTC
.	TRBV12-3/TRBV12-4	TRBJ1-1	many	CASSRESSSAFF	TGTGCCAGCAGTCGGGAGTCCAGCTCGGCTTTCTTT
.	TRBV29-1	TRBJ2-3	few	CSVDSLYTDTQYF	TGCAGCGTTGACTCCCTTTACACAGATACGCAGTATTTT
.	TRBV7-9	TRBJ2-2	few	CASNPGIGELFF	TGTGCCAGCAACCCAGGGATCGGGGAGCTGTTTTTT
.	TRBV6-5	TRBJ2-1	.	CASSYGGGPENEQFF	TGTGCCAGCAGTTATGGGGGGGGGCCGGAAAATGAGCAGTTCTTC
TRBD1	TRBV20-1	TRBJ2-4	few	CSAYPGQGAKNIQYF	TGCAGTGCTTACCCGGGACAGGGCGCCAAAAACATTCAGTACTTC
TRBD1	TRBV28	TRBJ1-1	.	CASSWTGVVDTEAFF	TGTGCCAGCAGCTGGACAGGCGTTGTGGACACTGAAGCTTTCTTT
.	TRBV4-1	TRBJ1-2	.	CASSQALGNGYTF	TGCGCCAGCAGCCAAGCCTTGGGAAACGGCTACACCTTC
.	TRBV5-1	TRBJ1-1	.	CASSPPQGVGEAFF	TGCGCCAGCAGCCCTCCACAGGGAGTCGGTGAAGCTTTCTTT
TRBD2	TRBV11-2	TRBJ2-1	.	CASSSKGTSGGSSSYNEQFF	TGTGCCAGCAGCTCAAAGGGGACTAGCGGGGGTTCAAGCTCCTACAATGAGCAGTTCTTC
.	TRBV20-1	TRBJ2-5	.	CCARDSGAGGTQYF	TGCTGTGCTAGAGATAGCGGGGCAGGGGGGACCCAGTACTTC
.	TRBV14	TRBJ2-5	.	CASSQGIGETQYF	TGTGCCAGCAGCCAGGGAATAGGGGAGACCCAGTACTTC
.	TRBV20-1	TRBJ1-1	.	CSAELQVGTEAFF	TGCAGTGCCGAGTTACAGGTGGGCACTGAAGCTTTCTTT
.	TRBV4-1	TRBJ2-6	few	CASSQDMAASYSGANVLTF	TGCGCCAGCAGCCAAGATATGGCAGCGTCGTACTCTGGGGCCAACGTCCTGACTTTC
.	TRBV2	TRBJ2-5	.	CASLERSQETQYF	TGTGCCAGCTTGGAAAGGAGTCAAGAGACCCAGTACTTC
TRBD1	TRBV12-3/TRBV12-4	TRBJ2-7	.	CASSFGDRPIYEQYF	TGTGCCAGCAGTTTCGGGGACAGGCCGATCTACGAGCAGTACTTC
TRBD2	TRBV7-9	TRBJ2-1	.	CASILAGNEQFF	TGTGCCAGTATACTAGCGGGGAATGAGCAGTTCTTC
TRBD1	TRBV14	TRBJ1-1	few	CASSQRKGQGSTEAFF	TGTGCCAGCAGCCAAAGGAAGGGACAGGGGAGCACTGAAGCTTTCTTT
.	TRBV25-1	TRBJ2-7	.	CASSDPSGRGQDRDEQYF	TGTGCCAGCAGTGACCCCTCCGGGAGGGGGCAAGATAGGGACGAGCAGTACTTC
.	TRBV7-3	TRBJ1-1	few	CASSLVGPRNTEAFF	TGTGCCAGCAGCTTAGTGGGACCCAGGAACACTGAAGCTTTCTTT
TRBD2	TRBV7-9	TRBJ2-1	few	CASSLVAGGIAYNEQFF	TGTGCCAGCAGCTTAGTTGCGGGGGGTATTGCCTACAATGAGCAGTTCTTC
TRBD1	TRBV2	TRBJ2-1	few	CASSERGGGTGIYEQFF	TGTGCCAGCAGTGAAAGAGGGGGAGGGACAGGGATTTATGAGCAGTTCTTC
TRBD2	TRBV28	TRBJ2-1	.	CASSSPGLAGGRDYNEQFF	TGTGCCAGCAGTTCCCCGGGACTAGCGGGGGGACGAGACTACAATGAGCAGTTCTTC
.	TRBV27	TRBJ1-2	.	CASSLSTGGGYTF	TGTGCCAGCAGTTTATCGACAGGTGGCGGCTACACCTTC
.	TRBV4-3	TRBJ2-7	.	CASSQERYWAYEQYF	TGCGCCAGCAGCCAAGAGCGTTATTGGGCCTACGAGCAGTACTTC
.	TRBV4-1	TRBJ1-1	.	CANSQEGRQNTEAFF	TGCGCCAACAGCCAAGAAGGACGGCAGAACACTGAAGCTTTCTTT
.	TRBV11-1	TRBJ1-6	few	CASSSAGHWNSPLHF	TGTGCCAGCAGCTCGGCGGGACACTGGAATTCACCCCTCCACTTT
TRBD1	TRBV5-1	TRBJ2-7	.	CASSLTGDLSCEQYF	TGCGCCAGCAGCTTGACAGGGGACCTTTCCTGCGAGCAGTACTTC